This T cell receptor beta chain appears in the sequencing data of a study of shared clonotypes between healthy human individuals. Those who donated were healthy HIV-negative adults, with no recent acute infections or vaccinations reported. Generated by immunoSEQ multiplex PCR, the TCRdb table keeps only in-frame clones and is missing some. Here the sample spans 950,000 to 1,100,000 clones, about 75% being singletons. The V gene's germline CDR1 is SGHNT and CDR2 YENEEA. The CDR3 extends over 16 amino acids. The J segment lost 5 bases and the V segment lost 4 bases, leaving 10 bases of the junction unmatched.

This clonotype originated in a man aged 18 to 30 in good health. The chain combines TRBV11-3 with TRBJ2-1; 8 bases map to TRBD2. Material: memory CD4+ T cells sorted from blood. Subset given: CD45RA-negative fraction. CDR3 nucleotides: TGTGCCAGCAGCTCCCCTACACGGGGGGGCAACAATGAGCAGTTCTTC. This translates into CASSSPTRGGNNEQFF. The full variable domain, completed using reference TRBV11-3 and TRBJ2-1, is EAGVVQSPRYKIIEKKQPVAFWCNPISGHNTLYWYLQNLGQGPELLIRYENEEAVDDSQLPKDRFSAERLKGVDSTLKIQPAELGDSAVYLCASSSPTRGGNNEQFFGPGTRLTVL.